This is a list of T cell receptor beta chains from one sample in a study of cytomegalovirus exposure and HLA in healthy donors. Repertoires were generated with immunoSEQ multiplex PCR, while TCRdb's copy carries only in-frame clones and drops some. The sample holds approximately 110,000 clones, roughly 71% seen once. The sequenced sample was PBMCs. The receptors shown here come from a woman in her forties or fifties in good health and CMV-seropositive. Each CDR3 is given with its conserved first and last residue. Each record gives: V gene, D gene, J gene, clone size, CDR3 DNA, CDR3 protein. A D gene is named only where the DNA matches it firmly. Rows may omit the clone size; those that give it use once, few, many or a size class.

>TRBV28|NA|TRBJ2-7|NA
TGTGCCAGCAGTTTACTAACTAGTCGCGAGCAGTACTTC
CASSLLTSREQYF
>TRBV28|NA|TRBJ2-7|NA
TGTGCCAGCAGTTTTGGGGGGGCGCTTATTCTCGAGCAGTACTTC
CASSFGGALILEQYF
>TRBV15|NA|TRBJ1-5|NA
TGTGCCACCAGCAGGCCTGGGAGTCAGCCCCAGCATTTT
CATSRPGSQPQHF
>TRBV4-3|NA|TRBJ1-5|NA
TGCGCCAGCAGCCAAGATCCGGGTAATAGCAATCAGCCCCAGCATTTT
CASSQDPGNSNQPQHF
>TRBV2|NA|TRBJ2-5|NA
TGTGCCAGCAGTGCCTTTGGACAGGGAGGGGAGACCCAGTACTTC
CASSAFGQGGETQYF
>TRBV25-1|TRBD1|TRBJ1-2|medium-sized
TGTGCCAGCAGTGAAAAACAGGGGTTAAGCTATGGCTACACCTTC
CASSEKQGLSYGYTF
>TRBV9|NA|TRBJ2-5|NA
TGTGCCAGCAGCCCGACCGGGACTCCACAAGAGACCCAGTACTTC
CASSPTGTPQETQYF
>TRBV7-6|TRBD1|TRBJ2-5|NA
TGTGCCAGCAGCTTAACCGGGACAGGGGGCCGAGAGACCCAGTACTTC
CASSLTGTGGRETQYF
>TRBV7-9|NA|TRBJ2-3|few
TGTGCCAGCAGCTTTCAGGGCGCAGATACGCAGTATTTT
CASSFQGADTQYF
>TRBV19|NA|TRBJ1-2|NA
TGTGCCAGTAGTTTCGGGGTTAACTATGGCTACACCTTC
CASSFGVNYGYTF
>TRBV2|TRBD2|TRBJ2-2|NA
TGTGCCAGCACCAGGGAGGGGACCGGGGAGCTGTTTTTT
CASTREGTGELFF
>TRBV29-1|NA|TRBJ1-2|NA
TGCAGCGTTGAAGACACAGTGCGTGGCTACACCTTC
CSVEDTVRGYTF
>TRBV11-2|TRBD2|TRBJ2-1|NA
TGTGCCAGCAGCTTAGGCGGGGGAGGTTACAATGAGCAGTTCTTC
CASSLGGGGYNEQFF
>TRBV19|TRBD1|TRBJ1-6|NA
TGTGCCAGTAGCCCGACAGGGAATTCACCCCTCCACTTT
CASSPTGNSPLHF
>TRBV5-1|TRBD2|TRBJ2-5|few
TGCGCCAGCAGCGGCGGGACTAGCGGGGGAGAGACCCAGTACTTC
CASSGGTSGGETQYF
>TRBV28|TRBD1|TRBJ1-5|once
TGTGCCAGCAGTACCGGGACAGGAGTACAGCCCCAGCATTTT
CASSTGTGVQPQHF
>TRBV27|NA|TRBJ1-5|NA
TGTGCCAGCAGTTTAAACAGCGGGAGCAATCAGCCCCAGCATTTT
CASSLNSGSNQPQHF
>TRBV7-3|NA|TRBJ1-6|NA
TGTGCCAGCAGCTTAAGCGGGGGGGAATCACCCCTCCACTTT
CASSLSGGESPLHF
>TRBV7-2|NA|TRBJ2-3|NA
TGTGCCAGCAGCTCCACGGCTGGAGGGGCCAGGGATACGCAGTATTTT
CASSSTAGGARDTQYF
>TRBV6-1|NA|TRBJ2-3|NA
TGTGCCAGCGGAACAGGGACCGGCACAGATACGCAGTATTTT
CASGTGTGTDTQYF
>TRBV6-5|NA|TRBJ2-7|NA
TGTGCCAGCAGTCGAGACAGGGCGGGGTCCTACGAGCAGTACTTC
CASSRDRAGSYEQYF
>TRBV6-5|NA|TRBJ2-5|NA
TGTGCCACCGGGGACGGGGGATTGCGGGAGACCCAGTACTTC
CATGDGGLRETQYF
>TRBV25-1|TRBD1|TRBJ1-2|NA
TGTGCCAGCACAGGGGGCTACTATGGCTACACCTTC
CASTGGYYGYTF
>TRBV6-1|NA|TRBJ2-7|few
TGTGCCAGCAGTGAACCGTCGGCAGGGCGGATCGAGCAGTACTTC
CASSEPSAGRIEQYF
>TRBV6-4|TRBD2|TRBJ2-1|NA
TGTGCCAGCAGTGTGGGGGGACTAGCGGGAGGTGAGCAGTTCTTC
CASSVGGLAGGEQFF
>TRBV27|TRBD1|TRBJ2-7|NA
TGTGCCAGCCAGGGACAGGGCAACTACGAGCAGTACTTC
CASQGQGNYEQYF
>TRBV5-1|NA|TRBJ2-3|NA
TGCGCCAGCAGCTTGGGAACAGCTAAAGCTCCAGATACGCAGTATTTT
CASSLGTAKAPDTQYF
>TRBV28|NA|TRBJ2-7|NA
TGTGCCAGCAGGGACAGTTCGTCCTACGAGCAGTACTTC
CASRDSSSYEQYF
>TRBV7-2|TRBD1|TRBJ1-2|NA
TGTGCCAGCAGCTACAGGGGTGACCGCTACACCTTC
CASSYRGDRYTF
>TRBV7-6|TRBD1|TRBJ1-5|NA
TGTGCCAGCAGCGCCGCCGGACAGGGTCAGCCCCAGCATTTT
CASSAAGQGQPQHF
>TRBV5-1|NA|TRBJ2-1|NA
TGCGCCAGCAGCTTGGTGGGGCAAGACAATGAGCAGTTCTTC
CASSLVGQDNEQFF
>TRBV19|TRBD1|TRBJ2-4|once
TGTGCCAGTAGTATTTCCTCGGGACAGGGGGCAATGGCCAAAAACATTCAGTACTTC
CASSISSGQGAMAKNIQYF
>TRBV18|TRBD1|TRBJ1-5|NA
TGTGCCAGCTCACCAGGGGCGGGACAGGGAAAATTTTATAGCAATCAGCCCCAGCATTTT
CASSPGAGQGKFYSNQPQHF
>TRBV5-1|TRBD1|TRBJ2-7|few
TGCGCCAGCAGCCAGGGGACAGGGGGCCTCTACGAGCAGTACTTC
CASSQGTGGLYEQYF
>TRBV20-1|TRBD1|TRBJ1-1|NA
TGCAGTGCTTTTACAGGGGGCGGTGCTTTCTTT
CSAFTGGGAFF
>TRBV27|NA|TRBJ1-2|NA
TGTGCCAGCAGCATCACCCAAGGGGGGGGGTATGGCTACACCTTC
CASSITQGGGYGYTF